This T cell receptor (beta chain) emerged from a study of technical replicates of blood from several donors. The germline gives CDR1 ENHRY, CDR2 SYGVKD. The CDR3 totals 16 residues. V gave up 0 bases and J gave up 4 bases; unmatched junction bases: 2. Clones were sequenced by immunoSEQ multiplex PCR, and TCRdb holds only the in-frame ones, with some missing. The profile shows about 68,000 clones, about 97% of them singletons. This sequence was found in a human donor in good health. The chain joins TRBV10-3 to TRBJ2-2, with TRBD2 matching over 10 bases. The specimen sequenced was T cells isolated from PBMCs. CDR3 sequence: CAISESGLAVTGELFF. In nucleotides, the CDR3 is TGTGCCATCAGTGAGTCAGGACTAGCGGTCACCGGGGAGCTGTTTTTT.